This passage covers 20 T cell receptor beta chains from one sample sequenced in a study of patients and donors after allogeneic stem cell transplantation. TCRdb itself ran the RT-PCR reads through MiXCR, one entry per CDR3 protein. The data hold 30,000 to 40,000 distinct CDR3 sequences, with roughly a third observed a single time. Sequenced input: blood, either unsorted or a sorted T cell fraction (not recorded which). The receptors here all came from a human donor who was either an allogeneic HSCT recipient or a stem cell or donor lymphocyte infusion donor (not recorded which). It is not recorded whose cells these are; they may come from a transplant donor.

The chain combines TRBV4-3 with TRBJ1-2, with D maybe TRBD1 (6 bases). Germline V gene data show CDR1 as LGHNA and CDR2 as YSLEER. V lost 0 bases, J lost 4 bases, and 9 bases lay in between. CDR3 size: 14 residues. CDR3 DNA sequence: TGCGCCAGCAGCCAAGATTGGGACACCTATGGCTACACCTTC. This gives the protein CASSQDWDTYGYTF.

The V and J genes are TRBV2 and TRBJ2-3, with D perhaps matching TRBD2 (6 bases). Germline values: CDR1 SNHLY, CDR2 FYNNEI. CDR3 size: 15 residues. Trimming took off 3 bases at V and 0 bases at J, with 10 bases between the two ends. CDR3 protein: CASSDRSGSTDTQYF. In DNA form, the CDR3 reads TGTGCCAGCAGTGATAGGAGCGGGAGCACAGATACGCAGTATTTT.

The chain carries TRBV7-9 and TRBJ1-5; 8 bases line up with TRBD1. The CDR3 has 14 amino acids. Germline trimming cut 6 bases from V and 6 bases from J; bases unmatched to any gene: 7. The V gene's germline CDR1 is SEHNR and CDR2 FQNEAQ (reference sequence). The chain's CDR3 is CASRSQGAGQPQHF. In DNA form, the CDR3 reads TGTGCCAGCAGAAGCCAGGGGGCAGGTCAGCCCCAGCATTTT.

The rearrangement links TRBV19 to TRBJ1-4, with D tentatively TRBD1 (6 bases). The germline V gene has CDR1 LNHDA and CDR2 SQIVND (reference sequence). CDR3 length: 14 amino acids. Trimming removed 3 bases from V and 7 bases from J, with 12 bases in between. The chain's CDR3 is CASSIQGTSEKLFF. In DNA, the CDR3 is TGTGCCAGTAGTATCCAGGGGACAAGTGAAAAACTGTTTTTT.

This clonotype appeared a few times. This chain uses TRBV12-3 or TRBV12-4 with TRBJ2-2; a possible D gene is TRBD1 (6 bases). The V and J ends lost 7 bases and 4 bases respectively, with 13 bases between them. The CDR3 has 14 residues. CDR3 loop: CASTPVGGTGELFF. Written as DNA, the CDR3 is TGTGCCAGCACCCCGGTAGGGGGCACCGGGGAGCTGTTTTTT.

The chain joins TRBV7-9 to TRBJ2-1; 13 bases are a match to TRBD2. There are 19 residues in the CDR3. J lost 0 bases, V lost 2 bases, and 7 bases had no gene match. CDR1 and CDR2 from the germline V gene are SEHNR and FQNEAQ (reference sequence). CDR3 DNA sequence: TGTGCCAGCAGCTTATATTCACTAGCGGGGGGGAGCTCCTACAATGAGCAGTTCTTC. It yields the protein CASSLYSLAGGSSYNEQFF.

The chain carries TRBV12-3 or TRBV12-4 and TRBJ1-2; D gene uncertain. V lost 3 bases and J lost 0, with 8 bases in between. The CDR3 runs to 14 residues. The chain's CDR3 is CASSFRGSNYGYTF. DNA of the CDR3: TGTGCCAGCAGTTTCCGAGGGTCTAACTATGGCTACACCTTC.

This chain joins TRBV15 and TRBJ1-2; D is uncertain. Per germline, CDR1 LNHNV and CDR2 YYDKDF (reference sequence). The germline V and J ends were trimmed by 1 base and 6 bases, with 12 bases remaining between them. This CDR3 is 14 amino acids long. This CDR3 reads CATSRGVGTDGYTF. The CDR3 DNA reads TGTGCCACCAGCAGAGGGGTTGGAACGGATGGCTACACCTTC.

This sequence joins TRBV29-1 and TRBJ2-1, with D unclear. V was cut by 1 base and J by 5 bases, with 12 bases left in between. Looked up from germline, CDR1 is SQVTM and CDR2 is ANQGSEA. This CDR3 is 14 amino acids long. The CDR3 DNA reads as TGCAGCGTTGAAGGTAGCCGCAAAAACAATGAGCAGTTCTTC. Its protein product is CSVEGSRKNNEQFF.

This clonotype was detected a few times. The CDR3: CASSLRGSIRYTDTQYF. The CDR3 bases are TGTGCCAGCAGCTTAAGAGGTAGCATTAGATACACAGATACGCAGTATTTT. The chain links TRBV7-3 to TRBJ2-3; no clear D. This CDR3 is built from 17 residues. Trimming stripped 1 base from V and 2 bases from J, with 16 bases between. CDR1 SGHTA and CDR2 FQGTGA come from the germline V gene.

The CDR3 sequence: CASSLGTTEAFF. In DNA form, the CDR3 reads TGCGCCAGCAGCTTGGGGACAACTGAAGCTTTCTTT. The genes are TRBV5-1 and TRBJ1-1; D is possibly TRBD1 (5 bases). Germline values: CDR1 SGHRS, CDR2 YFSETQ. CDR3 size: 12 residues. Deletions cut 0 bases from V and 5 bases from J, with 5 bases between.

V usage is TRBV29-1 and J usage is TRBJ1-1; D is unresolved. The germline CDR1 and CDR2 sequences are SQVTM and ANQGSEA. CDR3 length: 13 amino acids. Trimming pared 2 bases from V and 0 bases from J, leaving 7 bases between. Here the CDR3 DNA reads TGCAGCGTTGAACGCAGAATGAACACTGAAGCTTTCTTT. As protein: CSVERRMNTEAFF.

The chain links TRBV6-6 to TRBJ2-5; maybe TRBD2 (6 bases). The CDR3 runs to 17 residues. The germline CDR1 and CDR2 sequences are MNHNY and SVGAGI (reference sequence). Trimming cost V 0 bases and J 5 bases, with 19 bases left between them. In DNA form, the CDR3 reads TGTGCCAGCAGTTACTCGATGGTTACGCGGGGAGGTGAGACCCAGTACTTC. Its protein product is CASSYSMVTRGGETQYF.

The V gene is TRBV29-1, the J gene TRBJ2-3; a weak D match, TRBD1 (6 bases). The length of the CDR3 is 13 residues. Per germline, CDR1 SQVTM and CDR2 ANQGSEA. Trimming removed 4 bases from V and 2 bases from J, with 10 bases in between. The CDR3 loop is CSVGGQNTDTQYF. The CDR3 DNA sequence: TGCAGCGTTGGGGGACAAAACACAGATACGCAGTATTTT.

This clonotype was recorded at least ten times. The J gene is TRBJ1-5, the V gene TRBV20-1, with a possible D match to TRBD1 (5 bases). This CDR3 has 13 amino acids. Germline V CDR1 and CDR2: DFQATT, SNEGSKA (reference sequence). V lost 2 bases and J lost 7, with 12 bases in between. CDR3 sequence reads: CSARRGEGQPQHF. CDR3 nucleotide sequence: TGCAGTGCTAGAAGGGGCGAGGGACAGCCCCAGCATTTT.

The CDR3 loop is CASSTGHSGLPGELFF. The CDR3 DNA reads TGCGCCAGCAGCACGGGACATAGCGGGCTTCCCGGGGAGCTGTTTTTT. The chain couples TRBV5-1 to TRBJ2-2; D possibly corresponds to TRBD2 (7 bases). The CDR3 loop spans 16 amino acids. CDR1 is SGHRS, CDR2 YFSETQ, per germline. The germline V and J ends were trimmed by 4 bases and 6 bases, with 19 bases remaining between them.

This clonotype was detected only a few times. The rearrangement links TRBV5-1 to TRBJ2-3; the match to TRBD1 covers 8 bases. The CDR3 is 16 residues long. Germline V gives CDR1 SGHRS, CDR2 YFSETQ. Trimming at V came to 0 bases and at J to 4 bases, leaving 7 bases not matched to a gene. The CDR3 DNA is TGCGCCAGCAGCTTGGCCGTTGGACAGGGAGCAGATACGCAGTATTTT. Translating gives CASSLAVGQGADTQYF.

This clonotype was observed a handful of times. The CDR3 DNA is TGCGCCAGCAGTCCTACGGCGGGAGACAGCACAGATACGCAGTATTTT. Protein product: CASSPTAGDSTDTQYF. The chain links TRBV5-1 to TRBJ2-3, with 7 bases aligning to TRBD2. The V gene end was trimmed by 5 bases and the J gene end by 0 bases; junction bases not matched to a gene: 9. Germline-derived CDR1 and CDR2 are SGHRS and YFSETQ. CDR3 size: 16 residues.

V is TRBV4-1 and J is TRBJ2-7, with TRBD1 identical over 7 bases. The ends lost 1 base at V and 3 bases at J; junction bases unmatched: 9. This CDR3 is built from 16 residues. Germline V lookup: CDR1 MGHRA, CDR2 YSYEKL. CDR3 coding DNA: TGCGCCAGCAGCCAAGTTCAGACAGGGATGGGCTACGAGCAGTACTTC. Translation: CASSQVQTGMGYEQYF.

This sequence joins TRBV9 and TRBJ1-3, with D perhaps TRBD1 (6 bases). Germline values: CDR1 SGDLS, CDR2 YYNGEE. CDR3 length: 14 amino acids. V shed 3 bases and J shed 1 base, with 8 bases lying between them. DNA for the CDR3: TGTGCCAGCAGCGGGGGGGCTTCTGGAAACACCATATATTTT. Its translation is CASSGGASGNTIYF. Combining the CDR3 with reference TRBV9 and TRBJ1-3 gives the whole variable domain DSGVTQTPKHLITATGQRVTLRCSPRSGDLSVYWYQQSLDQGLQFLIQYYNGEERAKGNILERFSAQQFPDLHSELNLSSLELGDSALYFCASSGGASGNTIYFGEGSWLTVV.